The clone carrying this T cell receptor beta chain showed up just once. The CDR3 extends over 15 amino acids. The V segment lost 5 bases and the J segment 2 bases; nucleotides outside the gene matches: 5. Germline loops: CDR1 SNHLY, CDR2 FYNNEI. The entry originates in a study of blood T cell repertoires in COVID-19. Study summary: Sites in the United States, Italy and Spain provided acute and convalescent COVID-19 samples. PBMCs, B-cell-depleted T cells, or T cells were the source of the cDNA or gDNA that made up the material.

Study processing details: Estimation of nucleated cell counts relied on the amplification of reference gene primers. The table came from immunoSEQ multiplex PCR; TCRdb's copy has only in-frame clones and leaves some out. The V and J calls and clone size come from that table; D and trimming were worked out from the DNA. The sample shows 140,000 to 150,000 clones, around 80% of them seen only once. This chain uses TRBV2 with TRBJ1-5, with TRBD1 identical over 8 bases. Material for sequencing was peripheral blood. This TCR was sampled from a man aged 45 to 65 with acute or convalescent COVID-19. CDR3 amino acids: CASSTPTGGNQPQHF. DNA for the CDR3: TGTGCCAGCAGTACCCCGACAGGGGGCAATCAGCCCCAGCATTTT.